This record covers a single T cell receptor (beta chain). Its antigen has not been determined. It has no much larger one-base neighbor in the sample; base qualities were not kept. The CDR3 runs 15 residues from the cysteine to the phenylalanine. The sequence is cut down to CDR3 DNA, 45 bases in frame from base 1. The data belong to a study of T-cell reconstitution after alpha-beta-depleted transplantation in children (dated by TCRdb to 2016 to 2017). Notes on the research overall: Using TCR repertoire profiling, the study quantitatively followed how T-cell immune reconstitution unfolded in children after TCRalphabeta/CD19-depleted allogeneic hematopoietic cell transplantation.

Receptor amplification or capture employed PCR. TCRdb lists the instrument as Illumina HiSeq 2500. Molecular barcoding was employed in the preparation of TCR libraries, with unique molecular identifiers being used to normalize TCRbeta repertoire quantification. The raw public reads went through TCRdb reprocessing: fastp at Q25, MiXCR clone calling, in-frame beta chains kept. CDR3 protein duplicates are merged, each entry listing the most common genes and DNA. This sample gives 600,000 to 700,000 distinct CDR3 sequences in total; approximately 15% of them show up just once. The top ten clones comprise under 1.2% of the sample.

Recombination joined TRBV12-2 with TRBJ2-1; TRBD2, as called in the table, went unchecked against the DNA. TRBV12-2 is a documented pseudogene. Sequenced material: PBMCs from the stem cell graft donor, taken from the stem cell graft. This clonotype originated in a human donor who donated a stem cell graft to a child with acute myeloid leukemia. The sequenced DNA: TGTGCAAGTCGCTTCGGACTAGCGGGGTCATATGAGCAGTTCTTC. Its product reads: CASRFGLAGSYEQFF.